This passage covers 21 T cell receptor beta chains from one sample sequenced in a study of T cells of healthy individuals (dated by TCRdb to 2016 to 2018). Libraries were constructed by 5' RACE. TCRdb names Illumina MiSeq as the instrument used. TCRdb took the public reads, trimmed them with fastp at Q25, ran MiXCR for clone calling and kept in-frame beta chains. Records with the same CDR3 protein are collapsed into one entry carrying the most frequent genes and DNA. The sample includes 60,000 to 80,000 distinct CDR3 sequences, with around 15% observed a single time. Of the sample, around 5% is held by the ten largest clones. The receptor set was obtained from a human donor in good health.

The table lists this clonotype with many counts. This chain joins TRBV18 and TRBJ1-1; TRBD1 agrees at 7 bases. Germline assignment: CDR1 KGHSH and CDR2 LQKENI. The CDR3 extends over 15 amino acids. The trim removed 6 bases at V and 5 bases at J, leaving 12 bases unmatched. In DNA form, the CDR3 reads TGTGCCAGCTCTAGGCGAACAGGGGCGGGTACTGAAGCTTTCTTT. Its protein product is CASSRRTGAGTEAFF.

There are a few counts of this clonotype. The chain carries TRBV7-9 and TRBJ2-7; D unresolved. The V and J ends lost 4 bases and 3 bases respectively, with 7 bases between them. Germline assignment: CDR1 SEHNR and CDR2 FQNEAQ (reference sequence). This CDR3 contains 12 residues. The CDR3 here is CASSWSSYEQYF. The CDR3, as DNA: TGTGCCAGCAGCTGGAGCAGCTACGAGCAGTACTTC.

This clonotype was counted many times. V and J are TRBV12-3 or TRBV12-4 and TRBJ2-5, with 11 bases lining up with TRBD2. J lost 4 bases, V lost 5 bases, and 9 bases had no gene match. There are 16 residues in the CDR3. This CDR3 is CASSPHLSGRVETQYF. In DNA form, the CDR3 reads TGTGCCAGCAGTCCGCATCTTAGCGGGAGGGTAGAGACCCAGTACTTC.

The rearrangement joins TRBV6-5 to TRBJ1-3, with 8 bases that match TRBD1. V trimming: 11 bases; J trimming: 4 bases; junction bases outside the gene matches: 10. Germline CDR1 is MNHEY and CDR2 is SVGAGI. CDR3 size: 14 residues. The CDR3, as DNA: TGTGCCGTAAAGGATGGGACAGGAGGAAACACCATATATTTT. It codes for CAVKDGTGGNTIYF.

This chain links TRBV7-2 with TRBJ1-5; D not resolved. The V end lost 2 bases, the J end lost 3 bases, and 20 bases lay between the germline ends. The CDR3 has 18 residues. Germline V lookup: CDR1 SGHTA, CDR2 FQGNSA. CDR3 bases: TGTGCCAGCAGCTTAAGTCGGCTTCGGGGAGGAATCAATCAGCCCCAGCATTTT. Translating gives CASSLSRLRGGINQPQHF.

This clonotype turned up a few times. The rearrangement uses TRBV5-6 and TRBJ2-7, with D possibly being TRBD1 (6 bases). V lost 2 bases to trimming and J lost 3 bases, with 12 bases between them. The length of the CDR3 is 14 residues. Germline V gives CDR1 SGHDT, CDR2 YYEEEE. The DNA for the CDR3 is TGTGCCAGCAGCTTTGGGACACTAGACTACGAGCAGTACTTC. This sequence encodes CASSFGTLDYEQYF.

This clonotype was found a few times. J is TRBJ1-4 and V is TRBV12-3 or TRBV12-4, with 7 bases fitting TRBD1. The trim removed 8 bases at V and 4 bases at J, leaving 10 bases unmatched. The CDR3 runs to 15 residues. This CDR3 reads CASRLGGQYNEKLFF. CDR3 nucleotide sequence: TGTGCCAGCCGCCTCGGGGGACAGTATAATGAAAAACTGTTTTTT.

Remarks on this clonotype: This may be a read error: a much more frequent sequence differs by one nucleotide. The chain uses TRBV9 and TRBJ2-2; D call uncertain. The germline V gene has CDR1 SGDLS and CDR2 YYNGEE. V lost 2 bases, J lost 4 bases, and 6 bases lay in between. The CDR3 consists of 13 residues. The CDR3 reads CASSVFSTGELFF. Here the CDR3 DNA reads TGTGCCAGCAGCGTGTTTTCCACCGGGGAGCTGTTTTTT.

In its sample, this clonotype was seen many times. The chain recombines TRBV28 with TRBJ1-1, with D tentatively TRBD1 (6 bases). CDR3 length: 15 amino acids. Germline V gene lookup returns CDR1 MDHEN and CDR2 SYDVKM. The V end was cut by 5 bases, the J end by 4 bases, with 17 bases between. The CDR3, as DNA: TGTGCCAGCAGTATCCCAACAGGGATACGCACTGAAGCTTTCTTT. This codes for CASSIPTGIRTEAFF.

This clonotype was recorded a few times. The chain uses TRBV7-3 and TRBJ2-3; 9 bases agree with TRBD1. J gave up 2 bases and V 4 bases, and 13 bases lay outside the gene matches. CDR1 SGHTA and CDR2 FQGTGA come from the germline V gene. The CDR3 has 18 residues. This CDR3 is CASSSIPGQGNPTDTQYF. The CDR3 nucleotides are TGTGCCAGCAGCTCGATACCGGGACAGGGCAACCCCACAGATACGCAGTATTTT.

This clonotype was counted many times. V gene TRBV11-2 combines with J gene TRBJ1-6; 7 bases are a match to TRBD1. V shed 2 bases, J shed 1 base, and the junction held 8 bases outside the gene matches. The CDR3 spans 18 residues. Germline lookup yields CDR1 SGHAT and CDR2 FQNNGV. The CDR3 is CASSLPQGGRSYNSPLHF. As DNA, the CDR3 is TGTGCCAGCAGCTTACCGCAGGGGGGAAGATCCTATAATTCACCCCTCCACTTT.

V and J are TRBV28 and TRBJ1-1; TRBD1 aligns across 7 bases. Germline CDR1 is MDHEN and CDR2 is SYDVKM. V lost 6 bases to trimming and J lost 3 bases; unmatched junction nucleotides: 7. The CDR3 runs to 14 residues. CDR3 sequence (DNA): TGTGCCAGCAGCCCCCCAGGGGGATACACTGAAGCTTTCTTT. Translating gives CASSPPGGYTEAFF.

The gene calls are TRBV5-1 and TRBJ2-3; D may be TRBD2 (5 bases). This CDR3 has 11 residues. Germline loops: CDR1 SGHRS, CDR2 YFSETQ. V was trimmed by 4 bases and J by 5 bases, leaving 5 bases between them. CDR3 protein: CASSREDTQYF. The CDR3 nucleotides read TGCGCCAGCAGCCGGGAAGATACGCAGTATTTT.

V is TRBV7-9 and J is TRBJ2-5; 8 nucleotides line up with TRBD2. CDR1 is SEHNR and CDR2 is FQNEAQ in the germline V gene (reference sequence). V was pared by 5 bases and J by 3 bases, with 8 bases of the junction left unmatched. The CDR3 contains 15 residues. The CDR3 spells CASSVRTSFEETQYF. DNA for the CDR3: TGTGCCAGCAGCGTACGGACTAGCTTTGAAGAGACCCAGTACTTC.

This clonotype was recorded many times. V and J are TRBV19 and TRBJ2-1; TRBD2 is a possible D gene (6 bases). Deletions cut 3 bases from V and 7 bases from J, with 19 bases between. The CDR3 contains 16 residues. Germline V gene lookup returns CDR1 LNHDA and CDR2 SQIVND (reference sequence). CDR3 sequence: CASSISAGMGKNEQFF. Written as DNA, the CDR3 is TGTGCCAGTAGTATTTCCGCGGGAATGGGGAAAAATGAGCAGTTCTTC.

The table lists this clonotype with many counts. This chain joins TRBV29-1 and TRBJ2-4; D may match TRBD1 or TRBD2 (6 bases each). Trimming cost V 7 bases and J 3 bases, with 13 bases left between them. The CDR3 runs to 13 residues. Germline V gene lookup returns CDR1 SQVTM and CDR2 ANQGSEA. Here the CDR3 reads CSARGGDKNIQYF. DNA for the CDR3: TGCAGCGCCAGGGGCGGGGACAAAAACATTCAGTACTTC.

This clonotype was recorded at least ten times. The chain uses TRBV20-1 and TRBJ2-1; 14 bases match TRBD2. With V trimmed by 0 bases and J by 4 bases, 17 bases remained unmatched. Germline V CDR1 and CDR2: DFQATT, SNEGSKA (reference sequence). This CDR3 is 21 amino acids long. For the CDR3, the DNA is TGCAGTGCTAGAGATGAACGCCGGGGACTAGCGGGAGTAGGGGCATACAATGAGCAGTTCTTC. Its translation is CSARDERRGLAGVGAYNEQFF.

This chain joins TRBV2 and TRBJ1-1, with D unresolved. Germline lookup yields CDR1 SNHLY and CDR2 FYNNEI. V dropped 6 bases and J dropped 11 bases, with 10 bases sitting between them. This CDR3 spans 10 amino acids. CDR3 in DNA: TGTGCCAGCAGAGTTAAGCAGGCTTTCTTT. This encodes CASRVKQAFF.

At least ten counts were recorded for this clonotype. V is TRBV4-1 and J is TRBJ2-1; tentative D call: TRBD2 (5 bases). The CDR3 totals 12 residues. With 1 base removed from V and 7 bases from J, the gap between germline ends came to 5 bases. Per the germline V gene, CDR1 is MGHRA and CDR2 is YSYEKL. The chain's CDR3 is CASSQGGNEQFF. The CDR3 DNA follows: TGCGCCAGCAGCCAAGGAGGGAATGAGCAGTTCTTC.

V usage is TRBV19 and J usage is TRBJ1-1, with D perhaps matching TRBD1 (5 bases). There are 18 residues in the CDR3. The germline V gene has CDR1 LNHDA and CDR2 SQIVND (reference sequence). V shed 3 bases and J shed 4 bases, with 24 bases lying between them. CDR3 region: CASSILYRNREGSTEAFF. CDR3 coding DNA: TGTGCCAGTAGTATTTTGTACAGGAATCGCGAGGGGAGCACTGAAGCTTTCTTT.

The V and J genes are TRBV6-2 or TRBV6-3 and TRBJ2-7; TRBD2 aligns across 12 bases. The V segment lost 8 bases and the J segment 5 bases; nucleotides outside the gene matches: 7. CDR3 length equals 14 residues. The V gene's germline CDR1 is MNHEY and CDR2 SVGEGT. The CDR3 nucleotides read TGTGCCAGCTCTCTAGCGGGAGGGCCCAACGAGCAGTACTTC. This sequence encodes CASSLAGGPNEQYF.